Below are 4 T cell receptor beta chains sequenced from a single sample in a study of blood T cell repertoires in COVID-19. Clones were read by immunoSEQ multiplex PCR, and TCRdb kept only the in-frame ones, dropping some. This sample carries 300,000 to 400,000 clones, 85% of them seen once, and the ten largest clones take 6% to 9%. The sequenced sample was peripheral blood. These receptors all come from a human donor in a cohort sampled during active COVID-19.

CDR3 DNA: TGCGCCAGCAGCTTTTTAGGGACAGGGGGGTCGAGGAAGGCGGCTGAAGCTTTCTTT. Protein sequence: CASSFLGTGGSRKAAEAFF. The chain links TRBV5-1 to TRBJ1-1; TRBD1 aligns across 11 bases. J lost 6 bases, V lost 2 bases, and 18 bases had no gene match. The germline CDR1 and CDR2 sequences are SGHRS and YFSETQ. The CDR3 totals 19 residues.

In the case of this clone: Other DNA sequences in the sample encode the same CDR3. CDR3 sequence reads: CASSLGGDSYGYTF. The DNA for the CDR3 is TGTGCCAGCAGCTTGGGTGGGGACAGTTATGGCTACACCTTC. The chain couples TRBV5-6 to TRBJ1-2, with 7 bases lining up with TRBD1. This CDR3 is 14 amino acids long. Germline loops: CDR1 SGHDT, CDR2 YYEEEE. The V and J ends lost 0 bases and 5 bases, in that order; junction bases with no gene match: 4.

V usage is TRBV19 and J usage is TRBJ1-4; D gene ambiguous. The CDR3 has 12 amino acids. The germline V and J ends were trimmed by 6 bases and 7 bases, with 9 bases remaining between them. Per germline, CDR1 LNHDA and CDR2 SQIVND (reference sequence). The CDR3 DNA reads TGTGCCAGTAGGGGGAGGAGTGAAAAACTGTTTTTT. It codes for CASRGRSEKLFF.

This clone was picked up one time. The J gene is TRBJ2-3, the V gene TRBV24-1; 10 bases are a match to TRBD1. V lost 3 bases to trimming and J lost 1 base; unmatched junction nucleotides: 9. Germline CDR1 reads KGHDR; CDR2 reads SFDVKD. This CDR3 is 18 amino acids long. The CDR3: CATSDSGQGEIGTDTQYF. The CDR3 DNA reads TGTGCCACCAGTGATAGTGGACAGGGGGAGATTGGCACAGATACGCAGTATTTT.